This T cell receptor (beta chain) was recovered during a study of cytomegalovirus exposure and HLA in healthy donors. Regarding this clone: What it binds is unknown.

Samples came from healthy bone marrow donors. V was trimmed by 6 bases and J by 1 base, leaving 13 bases between them. Per the germline V gene, CDR1 is SNHLY and CDR2 is FYNNEI. This CDR3 is 14 amino acids long. General observations from the study: CMV antigen specificity was confirmed in vitro for three CMV-associated chains.

Amplification used 60 Vbeta primers and 13 Jbeta primers. TCRdb's copy holds only in-frame clones and misses some; the assay was immunoSEQ multiplex PCR. Of roughly 120,000 clones detected, 70% to 80% appear once; the ten largest clones hold approximately 10%. This clonotype was sampled from a woman aged 50 to 60 in good health and CMV-seropositive. The source material was PBMCs. The gene calls are TRBV2 and TRBJ2-7; D may be TRBD1 (6 bases). CDR3: CASSGTGTSYEQYF. The CDR3, as DNA: TGTGCCAGCAGCGGAACCGGGACATCCTACGAGCAGTACTTC.